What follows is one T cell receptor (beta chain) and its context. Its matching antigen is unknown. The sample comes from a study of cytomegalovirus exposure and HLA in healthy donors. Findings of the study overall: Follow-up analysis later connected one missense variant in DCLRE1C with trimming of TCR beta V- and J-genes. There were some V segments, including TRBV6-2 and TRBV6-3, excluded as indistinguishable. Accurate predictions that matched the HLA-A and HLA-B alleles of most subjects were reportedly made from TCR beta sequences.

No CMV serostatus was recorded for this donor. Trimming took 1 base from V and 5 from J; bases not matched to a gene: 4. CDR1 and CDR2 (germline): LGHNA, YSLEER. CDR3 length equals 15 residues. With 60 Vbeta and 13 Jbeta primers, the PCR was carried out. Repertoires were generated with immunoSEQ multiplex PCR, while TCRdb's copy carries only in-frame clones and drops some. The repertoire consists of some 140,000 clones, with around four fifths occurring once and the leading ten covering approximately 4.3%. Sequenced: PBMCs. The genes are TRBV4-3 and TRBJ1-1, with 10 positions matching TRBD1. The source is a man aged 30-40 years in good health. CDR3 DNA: TGCGCCAGCAGCCAAGGGACAGGGGGGGGGACTGAAGCTTTCTTT. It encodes CASSQGTGGGTEAFF.